This T cell receptor beta chain was obtained from a study of blood T cells in healthy people across ages. Findings and limits, study-wide: Measured against age, TCR beta diversity per million T cells decreased in a roughly linear manner. Both naive CD4+ cell counts and diversity were greater in long-lived donors than in aged donors. With unsorted PBMCs, a conclusive comparison of naive versus antigen-experienced cells was not possible.

This clonotype has only a few counts. As yet, its antigen is unknown. Next came a second PCR, run for about 6 to 11 cycles, which used a sample-barcoded 5' primer along with a J-beta primer mix. Each CDR3 protein is one row after TCRdb ran MiXCR on the 5' RACE reads. The sample carries some 1.1 million distinct CDR3 sequences, under 40% recorded once. The sample providers were healthy Caucasian people from Russia, aged about 6 to 90. The CDR3 has 14 residues. Germline V gene sequence: CDR1 SGHAT, CDR2 FQNNGV. Trimming shortened V by 3 bases and J by 6 bases, and 15 bases separated the two germline ends.

What was sequenced was blood. The chain is built from TRBV11-2 and TRBJ2-7; TRBD2 is a possible D gene (5 bases). This receptor was taken from a man aged 18 to 35 in good health. DNA of the CDR3: TGTGCCAGCAGCTTCTCATTGGGAGTCAGCGAGCAGTACTTC. This sequence encodes CASSFSLGVSEQYF. Full variable domain (remainder filled in from reference TRBV11-2 and TRBJ2-7): EAGVAQSPRYKIIEKRQSVAFWCNPISGHATLYWYQQILGQGPKLLIQFQNNGVVDDSQLPKDRFSAERLKGVDSTLKIQPAKLEDSAVYLCASSFSLGVSEQYFGPGTRLTVT.